The 10 T cell receptor beta chains reported below all come from one sample, sequenced in a study of a mutant IDH1 vaccine in newly diagnosed glioma. Noted time point: week 5, during vaccination. In the vaccine, a single dose held 300 ug of the mutant IDH1 20-mer peptide, along with topical imiquimod. These receptors have no known antigen. Assay used: immunoSEQ multiplex PCR; TCRdb lists only in-frame clones, some missing. The table includes about 25,000 clones, 60% to 80% detected once. Sequences were derived from PBMCs, sampled from a glioma patient whose treatment included an IDH1 peptide vaccine. The receptors derive from a middle-aged man with glioma.

The chain has TRBV6-1 and TRBJ1-4, with 7 nucleotides matching TRBD1. The V gene end was trimmed by 4 bases and the J gene end by 6 bases; junction bases not matched to a gene: 11. The germline gives CDR1 MNHNS, CDR2 SASEGT. CDR3 size: 16 residues. This chain's CDR3 is CASSAGGQLLDEKLFF. The DNA for the CDR3 is TGTGCCAGCAGTGCGGGGGGACAGTTATTAGATGAAAAACTGTTTTTT.

This clone was picked up one time. V usage is TRBV5-1 and J usage is TRBJ2-5; D possibly corresponds to TRBD1 (6 bases). Germline V lookup: CDR1 SGHRS, CDR2 YFSETQ. Trimming left V 6 bases short and J 2 bases short, with 11 bases between. The CDR3 runs 13 residues. CDR3 region: CASNRDRQETQYF. In DNA, the CDR3 is TGCGCCAGCAACAGGGACCGGCAAGAGACCCAGTACTTC.

The rearrangement links TRBV11-3 to TRBJ2-1, with 14 positions matching TRBD2. This CDR3 contains 20 residues. J was trimmed by 1 base and V by 0 bases; bases with no gene match: 8. The germline gives CDR1 SGHNT, CDR2 YENEEA. In nucleotides, the CDR3 is TGTGCCAGCAGCTTAGATAAAATGGGACTAGCGGGAGAATCCTACAATGAGCAGTTCTTC. Translated: CASSLDKMGLAGESYNEQFF.

This clone has just one count. V is TRBV5-1 and J is TRBJ1-5; no clear D. The CDR3 has 10 residues. V was cut by 1 base and J by 11 bases, with 4 bases left in between. CDR1 is SGHRS, CDR2 YFSETQ, per germline. CDR3 protein: CASSLLTQHF. The CDR3 DNA is TGCGCCAGCAGCTTGTTGACCCAGCATTTT.

The chain is built from TRBV30 and TRBJ1-6; maybe TRBD1 (5 bases). The CDR3 consists of 15 residues. CDR1 and CDR2 from the germline V gene are GTSNPN and SVGIG (reference sequence). V was cut by 1 base and J by 1 base, with 8 bases left in between. CDR3 DNA sequence: TGTGCCTGGAGTGACGGGGCTTCCTATAATTCACCCCTCCACTTT. Protein: CAWSDGASYNSPLHF.

The V and J genes are TRBV9 and TRBJ1-6, with D maybe TRBD1 (5 bases). V lost 4 bases to trimming and J lost 0 bases, with 11 bases between them. Germline assignment: CDR1 SGDLS and CDR2 YYNGEE. The CDR3 contains 16 residues. The CDR3 is CASSKQESSYNSPLHF. The CDR3 DNA follows: TGTGCCAGCAGCAAACAGGAAAGCTCCTATAATTCACCCCTCCACTTT.

The chain has TRBV6-6 and TRBJ2-1; D is possibly TRBD2 (6 bases). The ends were cut back, 5 bases at V and 9 bases at J, with 14 bases in the middle. The germline CDR1 and CDR2 sequences are MNHNY and SVGAGI (reference sequence). The CDR3 totals 13 residues. CDR3 in DNA: TGTGCCAGCAGTCCGACTAGACCCAGTGAGCAGTTCTTC. This codes for CASSPTRPSEQFF.

This clone was observed a few times. The chain carries TRBV29-1 and TRBJ1-1, with 7 bases matching TRBD1. With 4 bases clipped from V and 4 bases from J, the junction kept 6 bases outside the gene matches. In germline, CDR1 is SQVTM, CDR2 ANQGSEA. This CDR3 is built from 13 residues. The CDR3 DNA follows: TGCAGCGTTGGAACAGGGGCAAGCACTGAAGCTTTCTTT. It is translated as CSVGTGASTEAFF.

The chain couples TRBV7-2 to TRBJ1-5; tentatively, D is TRBD1 (6 bases). CDR3 length: 13 amino acids. Germline CDR1 and CDR2: SGHTA and FQGNSA. The germline V and J ends were trimmed by 9 bases and 3 bases, with 12 bases remaining between them. The chain's CDR3 is CASSRGLNQPQHF. The CDR3 DNA is TGTGCCAGTTCCAGGGGACTCAATCAGCCCCAGCATTTT.

This clone came up a few times. The chain has TRBV14 and TRBJ1-1; 7 bases line up with TRBD1. V was pared by 4 bases and J by 4 bases, with 9 bases of the junction left unmatched. Germline CDR1 SGHDN, CDR2 FVKESK. This CDR3 contains 15 residues. CDR3 nucleotide sequence: TGTGCCAGCAGCCTCTATAGGGGGCAGGGCACTGAAGCTTTCTTT. Its translation is CASSLYRGQGTEAFF.